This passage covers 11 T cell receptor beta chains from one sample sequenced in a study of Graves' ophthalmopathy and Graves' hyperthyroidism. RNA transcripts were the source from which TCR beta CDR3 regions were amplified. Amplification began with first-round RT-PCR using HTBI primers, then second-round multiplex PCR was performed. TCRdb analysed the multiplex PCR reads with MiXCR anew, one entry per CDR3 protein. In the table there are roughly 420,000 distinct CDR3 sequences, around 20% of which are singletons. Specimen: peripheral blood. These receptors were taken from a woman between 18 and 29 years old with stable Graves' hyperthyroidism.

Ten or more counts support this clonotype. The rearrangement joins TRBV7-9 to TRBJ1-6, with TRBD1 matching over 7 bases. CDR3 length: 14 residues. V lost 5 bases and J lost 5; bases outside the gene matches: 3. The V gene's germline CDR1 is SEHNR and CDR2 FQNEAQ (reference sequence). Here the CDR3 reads CASSRTGDNSPLHF. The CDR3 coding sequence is TGTGCCAGCAGCCGGACAGGAGATAATTCACCCCTCCACTTT.

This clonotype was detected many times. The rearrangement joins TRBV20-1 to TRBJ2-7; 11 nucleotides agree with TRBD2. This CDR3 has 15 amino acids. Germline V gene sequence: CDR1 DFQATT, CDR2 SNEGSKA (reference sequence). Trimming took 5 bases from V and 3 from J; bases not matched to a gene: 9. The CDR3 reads CSARQLAGDNYEQYF. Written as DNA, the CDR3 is TGCAGTGCTCGCCAACTAGCGGGAGATAACTACGAGCAGTACTTC.

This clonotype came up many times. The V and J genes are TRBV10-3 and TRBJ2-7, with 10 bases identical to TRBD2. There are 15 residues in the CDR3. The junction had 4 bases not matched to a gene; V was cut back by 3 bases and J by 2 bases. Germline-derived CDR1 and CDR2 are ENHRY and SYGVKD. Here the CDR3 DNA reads TGTGCCATCAGTGACCTCCTAGCGGGGGCCTACGAGCAGTACTTC. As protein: CAISDLLAGAYEQYF.

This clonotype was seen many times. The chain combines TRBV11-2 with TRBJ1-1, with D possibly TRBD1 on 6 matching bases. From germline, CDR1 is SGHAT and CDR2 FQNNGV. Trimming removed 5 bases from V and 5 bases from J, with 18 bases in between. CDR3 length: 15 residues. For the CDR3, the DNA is TGTGCCAGCAGCCCAAGAACAGGGCTATCAACTGAAGCTTTCTTT. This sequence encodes CASSPRTGLSTEAFF. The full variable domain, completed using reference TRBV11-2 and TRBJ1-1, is EAGVAQSPRYKIIEKRQSVAFWCNPISGHATLYWYQQILGQGPKLLIQFQNNGVVDDSQLPKDRFSAERLKGVDSTLKIQPAKLEDSAVYLCASSPRTGLSTEAFFGQGTRLTVV.

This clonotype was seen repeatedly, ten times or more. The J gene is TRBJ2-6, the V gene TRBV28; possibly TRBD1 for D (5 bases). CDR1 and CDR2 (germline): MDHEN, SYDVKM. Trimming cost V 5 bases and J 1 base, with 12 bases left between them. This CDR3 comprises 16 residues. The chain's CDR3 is CASSPGRASGANVLTF. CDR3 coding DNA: TGTGCCAGCAGTCCGGGCAGGGCTTCTGGGGCCAACGTCCTGACTTTC.

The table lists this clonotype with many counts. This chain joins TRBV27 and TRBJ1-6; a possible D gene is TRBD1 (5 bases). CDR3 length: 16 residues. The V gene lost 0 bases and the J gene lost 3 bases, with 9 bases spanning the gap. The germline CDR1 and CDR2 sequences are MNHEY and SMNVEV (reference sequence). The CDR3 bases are TGTGCCAGCAGTTTATCCGGGGCCGTCTATAATTCACCCCTCCACTTT. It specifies CASSLSGAVYNSPLHF.

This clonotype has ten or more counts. The CDR3 loop is CASSSMTVQGETQYF. CDR3 coding DNA: TGCGCCAGCAGCTCAATGACAGTCCAGGGAGAGACCCAGTACTTC. The chain joins TRBV5-1 to TRBJ2-5, with a possible D match to TRBD1 (5 bases). The germline V gene encodes CDR1 SGHRS and CDR2 YFSETQ. Trimming removed 3 bases at V and 4 bases at J, with 16 bases between. The CDR3 length is 15 residues.

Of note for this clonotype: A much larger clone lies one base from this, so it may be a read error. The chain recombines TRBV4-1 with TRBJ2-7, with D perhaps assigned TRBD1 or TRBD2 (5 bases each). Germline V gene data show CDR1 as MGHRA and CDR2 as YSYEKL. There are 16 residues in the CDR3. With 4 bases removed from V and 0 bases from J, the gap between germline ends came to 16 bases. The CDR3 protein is CASSRSGAGGSYEQYF. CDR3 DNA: TGCGCCAGCAGCCGCTCCGGGGCTGGGGGCTCCTACGAGCAGTACTTC.

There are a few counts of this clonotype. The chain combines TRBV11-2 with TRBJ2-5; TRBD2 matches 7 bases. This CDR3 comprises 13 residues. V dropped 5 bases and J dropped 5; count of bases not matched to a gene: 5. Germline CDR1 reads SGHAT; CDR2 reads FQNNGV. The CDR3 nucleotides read TGTGCCAGCAGCCGAGCGGGGAGGGAGACCCAGTACTTC. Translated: CASSRAGRETQYF.

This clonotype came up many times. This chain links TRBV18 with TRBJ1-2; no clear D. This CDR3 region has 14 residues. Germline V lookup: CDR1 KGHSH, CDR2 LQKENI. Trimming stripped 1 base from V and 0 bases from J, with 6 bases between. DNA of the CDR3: TGTGCCAGCTCACCACAAGCGACTAACTATGGCTACACCTTC. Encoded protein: CASSPQATNYGYTF. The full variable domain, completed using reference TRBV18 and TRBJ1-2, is NAGVMQNPRHLVRRRGQEARLRCSPMKGHSHVYWYRQLPEEGLKFMVYLQKENIIDESGMPKERFSAEFPKEGPSILRIQQVVRGDSAAYFCASSPQATNYGYTFGSGTRLTVV.

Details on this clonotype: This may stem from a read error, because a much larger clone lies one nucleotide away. In DNA form, the CDR3 reads TGTGCCAACAGCTTAGATCGGACGGCGAATTTAGCCAAAAACATTCAGTACTTC. Encoded protein: CANSLDRTANLAKNIQYF. The chain carries TRBV11-2 and TRBJ2-4; D not resolved. CDR1 and CDR2 from the germline V gene are SGHAT and FQNNGV. The CDR3 is 18 amino acids.